This T cell receptor beta chain was sequenced during a study of CD8 T cells in ankylosing spondylitis. Study-level results: Disease-linked clones bore a CD8+ phenotype and were relatively rare in peripheral blood. Reports say disease-linked clones showed up significantly more in matched ankylosing spondylitis synovial fluid. Blood of patients with ankylosing spondylitis appeared to be characterized by a TCR beta motif of eight highly homologous variants. Earlier literature documents some of the motif variants in reactive arthritis synovial fluid and blood.

One entry per CDR3 protein results from TCRdb running MiXCR on the 5' RACE reads. This sample has some 120,000 distinct CDR3 sequences, with roughly 6.6% found just once. This clonotype was counted at least ten times. Its antigen is not known. The CDR3 runs 11 residues. Germline lookup yields CDR1 DFQATT and CDR2 SNEGSKA (reference sequence). V dropped 6 bases and J dropped 6 bases, with 10 bases sitting between them. The chain uses TRBV20-1 and TRBJ2-3, with no clear D. Sequenced material: blood, either unsorted or a sorted T cell fraction (not recorded which). The TCR comes from a male donor with ankylosing spondylitis or in good health (not recorded which). The CDR3 region has the DNA TGCAGTGCCTTTACGAGTGATACGCAGTATTTT. Its protein product is CSAFTSDTQYF.